This T cell receptor (beta chain) was captured in a study of T cell repertoires in cytomegalovirus infection. TCRdb re-called the reads through MiXCR, storing one row per CDR3 protein. The sample has under 450,000 distinct CDR3 sequences; about 34% are singletons. Findings and limits, study-wide: HLA-C-restricted CMV-specific TCR beta clonotypes prevailed in the ex vivo response.

CDR1 DFQATT and CDR2 SNEGSKA come from the germline V gene (reference sequence). This CDR3 has 15 residues. Germline trimming cut 1 base from V and 1 base from J; bases unmatched to any gene: 5. Note on this clonotype: The antigen is unknown.

The TCR originated in a human donor in good health (CMV status not recorded). Some clones in this sample may be carry-over from other donors' samples. This chain connects TRBV20-1 to TRBJ2-3, with 7 bases matching TRBD2. Sample: cultured PBMCs, taken from culture after CMV antigen stimulation. The DNA of the CDR3 is TGCAGTGCTAGAGTGGGGGGAGGGGGCACAGATACGCAGTATTTT. Its protein is CSARVGGGGTDTQYF.